This paragraph reports one TCR beta chain. What it binds is unknown. Target depth was 1 in 200,000 to 1 in 1 million T cells, about 10x per clonotype. Profiling relied on immunoSEQ multiplex PCR, and the TCRdb table lists in-frame clones only, not all of them. This table has 150,000 to 250,000 clones, around 70% appearing once. The sample belongs to a study of cytotoxic CD8 clonotypes in ibrutinib-treated CLL. Study overall: Response was recorded as partial in some 25 patients and complete in 2; at median approximately six years, approximately 14 remained remitted and about twelve had progressed.

Findings of the study overall: Sampling schedules were unmatched across sustained-remission and progressing patients. Clonality increased at ibrutinib response, then returned toward baseline at progression.

Sequenced material: PBMCs, taken after 24 months of ibrutinib treatment. The source is a human donor with chronic lymphocytic leukemia.

The CDR3 sequence: CASRGGSSYNEQFF. Here the CDR3 DNA reads TGTGCCAGCAGGGGCGGGAGCTCCTACAATGAGCAGTTCTTC. The chain uses TRBV6-5 and TRBJ2-1; 7 bases agree with TRBD2. This CDR3 has 14 residues. CDR1 and CDR2 (germline): MNHEY, SVGAGI. V was pared by 6 bases and J by 0 bases, with 2 bases of the junction left unmatched.